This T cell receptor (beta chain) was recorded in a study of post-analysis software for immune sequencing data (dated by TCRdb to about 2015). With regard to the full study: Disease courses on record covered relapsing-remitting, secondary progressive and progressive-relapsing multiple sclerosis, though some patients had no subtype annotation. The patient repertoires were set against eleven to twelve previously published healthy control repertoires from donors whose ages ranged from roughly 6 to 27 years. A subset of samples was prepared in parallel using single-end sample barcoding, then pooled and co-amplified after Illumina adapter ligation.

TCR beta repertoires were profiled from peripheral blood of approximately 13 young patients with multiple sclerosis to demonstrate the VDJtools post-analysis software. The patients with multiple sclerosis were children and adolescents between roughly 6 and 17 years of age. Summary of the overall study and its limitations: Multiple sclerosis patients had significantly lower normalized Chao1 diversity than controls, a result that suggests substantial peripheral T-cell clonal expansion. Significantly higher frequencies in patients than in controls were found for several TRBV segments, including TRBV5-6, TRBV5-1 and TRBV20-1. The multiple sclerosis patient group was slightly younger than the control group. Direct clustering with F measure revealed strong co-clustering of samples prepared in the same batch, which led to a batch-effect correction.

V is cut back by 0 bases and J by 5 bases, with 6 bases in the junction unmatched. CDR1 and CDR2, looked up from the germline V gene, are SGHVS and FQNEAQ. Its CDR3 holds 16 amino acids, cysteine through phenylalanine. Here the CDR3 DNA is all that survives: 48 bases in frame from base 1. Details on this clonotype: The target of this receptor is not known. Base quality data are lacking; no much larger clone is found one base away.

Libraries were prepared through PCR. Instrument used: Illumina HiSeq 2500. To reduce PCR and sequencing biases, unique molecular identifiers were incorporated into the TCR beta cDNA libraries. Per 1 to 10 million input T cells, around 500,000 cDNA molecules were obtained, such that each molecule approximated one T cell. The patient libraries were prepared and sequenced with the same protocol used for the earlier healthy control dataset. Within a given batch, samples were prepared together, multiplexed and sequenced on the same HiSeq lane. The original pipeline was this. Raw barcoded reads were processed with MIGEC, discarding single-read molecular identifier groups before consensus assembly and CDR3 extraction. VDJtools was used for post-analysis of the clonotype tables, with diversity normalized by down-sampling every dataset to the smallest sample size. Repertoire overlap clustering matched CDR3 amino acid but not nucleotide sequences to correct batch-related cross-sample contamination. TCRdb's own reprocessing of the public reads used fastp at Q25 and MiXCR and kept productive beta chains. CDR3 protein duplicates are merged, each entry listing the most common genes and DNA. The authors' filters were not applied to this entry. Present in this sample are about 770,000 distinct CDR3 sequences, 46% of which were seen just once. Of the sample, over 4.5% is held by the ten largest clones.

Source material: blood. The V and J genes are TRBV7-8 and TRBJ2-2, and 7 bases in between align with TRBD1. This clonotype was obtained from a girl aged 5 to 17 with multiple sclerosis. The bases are TGTGCCAGCAGCTTAGCGGGCAGGGGGAGAACCGGGGAGCTGTTTTTT. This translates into CASSLAGRGRTGELFF.